This T cell receptor beta chain originates from a study of cytotoxic CD8 clonotypes in ibrutinib-treated CLL. About the study: Among responders, roughly 24 were partial and 2 complete; after median roughly 72 months, 14 stayed remitted and about 12 progressed.

General study results and limits: In comparison with age-matched healthy donors, baseline clonality was higher and tracked circulating CD8+ T-cell counts.

As regards this clone: What it binds is unknown.

Deep sequencing aimed at 1 in 200,000 to 1 in 1 million T cells' resolution. TCRdb's copy holds only in-frame clones and misses some; the assay was immunoSEQ multiplex PCR. Here the sample spans about 72,000 clones, approximately 80% being singletons. V lost 5 bases, J lost 2 bases, and 10 bases lay in between. The CDR3 consists of 13 residues. Per germline, CDR1 LNHDA and CDR2 SQIVND (reference sequence). The rearrangement uses TRBV19 and TRBJ2-7, with D possibly TRBD1 on 5 matching bases. The sequences come from PBMCs, collected at disease progression, from a patient treated with ibrutinib. The receptor was derived from a human donor with chronic lymphocytic leukemia. The CDR3 loop reads CASSATGTYEQYF. The CDR3 bases are TGTGCCAGTAGTGCCACAGGTACCTACGAGCAGTACTTC.